This is a list of T cell receptor beta chains from one sample in a study. TCRdb reprocessed the 5' RACE reads with MiXCR, giving one entry per CDR3 protein. This sample has 40,000 to 65,000 distinct CDR3 sequences, with around 24% found just once. Material: tumor-infiltrating naive CD4+ T cells sorted from the breast tumor. These receptors were taken from a female donor with breast cancer. Both conserved end residues are part of each CDR3. The D gene is left open where the match is weak. Size is omitted from some rows. Given values are once, few, many or a class for expanded clones.

abundance: many; d_gene: NA; v_gene: TRBV20-1; j_gene: TRBJ2-7; CDR3nt: TGCAGTGCAAAGCTTGGGGCAGGTTCCTACGAGCAGTACTTC; CDR3aa: CSAKLGAGSYEQYF
abundance: NA; d_gene: NA; v_gene: TRBV7-2; j_gene: TRBJ1-2; CDR3nt: TGTGCCAGCAGCACGGGAGACAGGTACCCCAAAGGCTACACCTTC; CDR3aa: CASSTGDRYPKGYTF
abundance: few; d_gene: NA; v_gene: TRBV20-1; j_gene: TRBJ2-5; CDR3nt: TGCAGTGCCCGGGTGACAAAGACCCAGTACTTC; CDR3aa: CSARVTKTQYF
abundance: few; d_gene: NA; v_gene: TRBV12-3/TRBV12-4; j_gene: TRBJ2-2; CDR3nt: TGTGCCAGCAGAATCCTCCGGGCCGGGGAGCTGTTTTTT; CDR3aa: CASRILRAGELFF
abundance: few; d_gene: TRBD2; v_gene: TRBV7-3; j_gene: TRBJ2-3; CDR3nt: TGTGCCAGCAAAAGGGACTATAACACAGATACGCAGTATTTT; CDR3aa: CASKRDYNTDTQYF
abundance: few; d_gene: NA; v_gene: TRBV20-1; j_gene: TRBJ2-3; CDR3nt: TGCAGCCTCAAACAGGGAAGCACAGATACGCAGTATTTT; CDR3aa: CSLKQGSTDTQYF
abundance: many; d_gene: TRBD1; v_gene: TRBV5-1; j_gene: TRBJ2-1; CDR3nt: TGCGCCAGCAGCGTGACAGGGAGCTCCTACAATGAGCAGTTCTTC; CDR3aa: CASSVTGSSYNEQFF
abundance: many; d_gene: NA; v_gene: TRBV7-2; j_gene: TRBJ1-4; CDR3nt: TGTGCCAGCAGCTTAGCGCGTGAAAAACTGTTTTTT; CDR3aa: CASSLAREKLFF
abundance: few; d_gene: NA; v_gene: TRBV24-1; j_gene: TRBJ2-7; CDR3nt: TGTGCCACCAGTGATTCCGGACAGCCCGAGCAGTACTTC; CDR3aa: CATSDSGQPEQYF
abundance: few; d_gene: NA; v_gene: TRBV11-2; j_gene: TRBJ2-7; CDR3nt: TGTGCCAGCATGGGGGCAGGGAGCTCCTACGAGCAGTACTTC; CDR3aa: CASMGAGSSYEQYF
abundance: NA; d_gene: TRBD1; v_gene: TRBV20-1; j_gene: TRBJ2-1; CDR3nt: TGCAGTGCTAGGGGGACAGGAGAAAGTAGGGAGCAGTTCTTC; CDR3aa: CSARGTGESREQFF
abundance: NA; d_gene: NA; v_gene: TRBV5-4; j_gene: TRBJ1-3; CDR3nt: TGTGCCAGCAGCGGCGGATCACTTCGAAACACCATATATTTT; CDR3aa: CASSGGSLRNTIYF
abundance: NA; d_gene: NA; v_gene: TRBV9; j_gene: TRBJ2-3; CDR3nt: TGTGCCAGCAGCGTAGATCACTTCACAGATACGCAGTATTTT; CDR3aa: CASSVDHFTDTQYF
abundance: many; d_gene: NA; v_gene: TRBV6-1; j_gene: TRBJ1-2; CDR3nt: TGTGCCAGCAGGGACGACATGAAGGGCTACACCTTC; CDR3aa: CASRDDMKGYTF
abundance: few; d_gene: NA; v_gene: TRBV20-1; j_gene: TRBJ2-7; CDR3nt: TGCAGTGCTAGGGACAGAAACTACGAGCAGTACTTC; CDR3aa: CSARDRNYEQYF
abundance: NA; d_gene: TRBD2; v_gene: TRBV11-2; j_gene: TRBJ2-1; CDR3nt: TGTGCCAGCAGCTCCTCCGGGGGGGCCAATGAGCAGTTCTTC; CDR3aa: CASSSSGGANEQFF
abundance: few; d_gene: NA; v_gene: TRBV28; j_gene: TRBJ2-2; CDR3nt: TGTGCCAGCAGTTCTAGACTCGGGACCAAAGGCACCGGGGAGCTGTTTTTT; CDR3aa: CASSSRLGTKGTGELFF
abundance: few; d_gene: NA; v_gene: TRBV7-8; j_gene: TRBJ1-5; CDR3nt: TGTGCCAGCAGCTCCCCCGGAACAGCCAGCAATCAGCCCCAGCATTTT; CDR3aa: CASSSPGTASNQPQHF
abundance: many; d_gene: TRBD2; v_gene: TRBV20-1; j_gene: TRBJ2-3; CDR3nt: TGCAGTGCCCCGGGAGCGCGGGAGGCGACAGATACGCAGTATTTT; CDR3aa: CSAPGAREATDTQYF
abundance: many; d_gene: TRBD1; v_gene: TRBV5-5; j_gene: TRBJ1-4; CDR3nt: TGTGCCAGCAGCTTGGGGGACAGGGGGAATGAAAAACTGTTTTTT; CDR3aa: CASSLGDRGNEKLFF
abundance: many; d_gene: NA; v_gene: TRBV5-1; j_gene: TRBJ2-1; CDR3nt: TGCGCCAGCAGCACCCAGAGCTCCTACAATGAGCAGTTCTTC; CDR3aa: CASSTQSSYNEQFF
abundance: NA; d_gene: TRBD2; v_gene: TRBV20-1; j_gene: TRBJ2-3; CDR3nt: TGCAGTGCTCGGACTAGCGGGAGAGCGGGGGGCACAGATACGCAGTATTTT; CDR3aa: CSARTSGRAGGTDTQYF
abundance: few; d_gene: NA; v_gene: TRBV7-8; j_gene: TRBJ2-3; CDR3nt: TGTGCCAGTCAAATCTTGGGGCGTTCAGGGCTCACAGATACGCAGTATTTT; CDR3aa: CASQILGRSGLTDTQYF
abundance: NA; d_gene: TRBD1; v_gene: TRBV2; j_gene: TRBJ2-2; CDR3nt: TGTGCCAGCAGTGAACTGGAAGGGGGCAAGGTGTTTTTT; CDR3aa: CASSELEGGKVFF
abundance: NA; d_gene: NA; v_gene: TRBV3-1; j_gene: TRBJ1-3; CDR3nt: TGTGCCAGCAGAACCCGGGGCTCAAGTGGGAACACCATATATTTT; CDR3aa: CASRTRGSSGNTIYF
abundance: many; d_gene: NA; v_gene: TRBV7-9; j_gene: TRBJ2-1; CDR3nt: TGTGCCAGCAGCTTAAGCCCCAATGAGCAGTTCTTC; CDR3aa: CASSLSPNEQFF
abundance: NA; d_gene: TRBD1; v_gene: TRBV2; j_gene: TRBJ2-1; CDR3nt: TGTGCCAGCGGGGGACAGAAAAATGAGCAGTTCTTC; CDR3aa: CASGGQKNEQFF
abundance: NA; d_gene: TRBD2; v_gene: TRBV20-1; j_gene: TRBJ2-3; CDR3nt: TGCAGTGCTAAAACAGGACTAGCGGGGGCTAATACGCAGTATTTT; CDR3aa: CSAKTGLAGANTQYF
abundance: NA; d_gene: NA; v_gene: TRBV11-2; j_gene: TRBJ2-7; CDR3nt: TGTGCCAGCGGCCCAATAGCGGCCGCGTACGAGCAGTACTTC; CDR3aa: CASGPIAAAYEQYF
abundance: many; d_gene: NA; v_gene: TRBV5-1; j_gene: TRBJ1-5; CDR3nt: TGCGCCAGCAGCTTGGGCCAATATAGCAATCAGCCCCAGCATTTT; CDR3aa: CASSLGQYSNQPQHF
abundance: NA; d_gene: NA; v_gene: TRBV30; j_gene: TRBJ2-2; CDR3nt: TGTGCCTGGAGGAATATGGGACGCCGAAACACCGGGGAGCTGTTTTTT; CDR3aa: CAWRNMGRRNTGELFF
abundance: NA; d_gene: NA; v_gene: TRBV9; j_gene: TRBJ1-2; CDR3nt: TGTGCCAGCAGCGTCATGCAGGACTCTAACTATGGCTACACCTTC; CDR3aa: CASSVMQDSNYGYTF
abundance: once; d_gene: NA; v_gene: TRBV3-1; j_gene: TRBJ2-3; CDR3nt: TGTGCCAGCAGCCCCTTGGGAGAGCGGGCAGATACGCAGTATTTT; CDR3aa: CASSPLGERADTQYF
abundance: few; d_gene: NA; v_gene: TRBV7-3; j_gene: TRBJ2-2; CDR3nt: TGTGCCAGCAGCTTAACCGGAGAGGGGACCGGGGAGCTGTTTTTT; CDR3aa: CASSLTGEGTGELFF
abundance: many; d_gene: TRBD1; v_gene: TRBV12-3/TRBV12-4; j_gene: TRBJ2-7; CDR3nt: TGTGCCAGCAGTCCAGGGACAGGGGGCTACGAGCAGTACTTC; CDR3aa: CASSPGTGGYEQYF
abundance: NA; d_gene: NA; v_gene: TRBV20-1; j_gene: TRBJ2-5; CDR3nt: TGCAGTGCTATTAGCGGTTCCGTAGAGACCCAGTACTTC; CDR3aa: CSAISGSVETQYF
abundance: NA; d_gene: NA; v_gene: TRBV7-9; j_gene: TRBJ1-2; CDR3nt: TGTGCCAGCAGCTTAGCATCTAACTATGGCTACACCTTC; CDR3aa: CASSLASNYGYTF